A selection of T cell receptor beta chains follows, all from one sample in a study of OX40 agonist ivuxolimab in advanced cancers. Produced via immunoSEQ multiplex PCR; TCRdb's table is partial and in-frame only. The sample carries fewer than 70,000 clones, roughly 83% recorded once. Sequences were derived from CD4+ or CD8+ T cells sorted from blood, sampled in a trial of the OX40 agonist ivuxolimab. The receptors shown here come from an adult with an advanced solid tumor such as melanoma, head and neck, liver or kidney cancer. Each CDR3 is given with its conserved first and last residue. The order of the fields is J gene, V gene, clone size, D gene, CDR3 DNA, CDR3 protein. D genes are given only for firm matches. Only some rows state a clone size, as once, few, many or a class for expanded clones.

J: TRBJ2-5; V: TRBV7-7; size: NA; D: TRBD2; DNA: TGTGCTAGCAGCTTAGGAGGTAGCGGGGGGGCCGTTGTGGAGACCCAGTACTTC; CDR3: CASSLGGSGGAVVETQYF
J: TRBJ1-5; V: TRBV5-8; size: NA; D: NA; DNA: TGTGCCAGCAGCTTGGAGGCAGGGCAGAGGCAGCCCCAGCATTTT; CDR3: CASSLEAGQRQPQHF
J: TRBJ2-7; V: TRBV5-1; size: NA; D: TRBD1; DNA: TGCGCCAGCAGCGGGTGGGGACAGGGGGCCGAGCAGTACTTC; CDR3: CASSGWGQGAEQYF
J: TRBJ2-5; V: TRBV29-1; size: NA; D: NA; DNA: TGCAGCGTTGAAGATCTAGAGACCCAGTACTTC; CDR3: CSVEDLETQYF
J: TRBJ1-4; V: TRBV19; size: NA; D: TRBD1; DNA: TGTGCCAGTACTATTCCCGGACAGGGGGCATATGAAAAACTGTTTTTT; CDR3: CASTIPGQGAYEKLFF
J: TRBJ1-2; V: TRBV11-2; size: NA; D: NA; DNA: TGTGCCAGCAGCTTAGCACATGGGTCTGACGGCTACACCTTC; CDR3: CASSLAHGSDGYTF
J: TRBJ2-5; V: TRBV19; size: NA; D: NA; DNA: TGTGCCAGTAGTAAGTCCGGGTGGGAGACCCAGTACTTC; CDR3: CASSKSGWETQYF
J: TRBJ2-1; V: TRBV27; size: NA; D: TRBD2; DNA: TGTGCCAGCACTTTAAGGGCGGCGGGGGGGCCAGGTGAGCAGTTCTTC; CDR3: CASTLRAAGGPGEQFF
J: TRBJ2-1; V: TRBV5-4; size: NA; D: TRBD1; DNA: TGTGCCAGCAGCTTTCTAACAGGGGGCTCCCCCAATGAGCAGTTCTTC; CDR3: CASSFLTGGSPNEQFF
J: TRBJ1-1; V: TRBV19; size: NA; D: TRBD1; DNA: TGTGCCAGTAAACGGACAGGGAACACTGAAGCTTTCTTT; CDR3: CASKRTGNTEAFF
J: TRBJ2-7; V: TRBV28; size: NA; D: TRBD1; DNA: TGTGCCAGCAACGGACAGGGGGCTAGCTACGAGCAGTACTTC; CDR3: CASNGQGASYEQYF
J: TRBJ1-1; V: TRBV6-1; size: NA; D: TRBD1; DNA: TGTGCCAGCAGTGGGCCGGGACAGCGGAACACTGAAGCTTTCTTT; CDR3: CASSGPGQRNTEAFF
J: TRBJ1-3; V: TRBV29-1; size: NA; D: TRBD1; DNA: TGCAGCGTAATGACAGGGGGTATGGGAAACACCATATATTTT; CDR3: CSVMTGGMGNTIYF
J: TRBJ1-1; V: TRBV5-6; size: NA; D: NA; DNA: TGTGCCAGCAGGGGGTTCTCGTTCAGGGGCAGCACTGAAGCTTTCTTT; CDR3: CASRGFSFRGSTEAFF
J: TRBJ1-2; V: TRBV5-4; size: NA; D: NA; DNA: TGTGCCAGCAGCTTGTTCATATCTAACTATGGCTACACCTTC; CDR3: CASSLFISNYGYTF
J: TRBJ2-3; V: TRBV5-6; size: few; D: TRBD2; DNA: TGTGCCAGCAGCACTGCGGGGGACCTACGATCGACGCAGTATTTT; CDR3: CASSTAGDLRSTQYF
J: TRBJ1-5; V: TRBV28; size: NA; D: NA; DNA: TGTGCCAGCAGTTCAGACAGGCGGAATCAGCCCCAGCATTTT; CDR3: CASSSDRRNQPQHF
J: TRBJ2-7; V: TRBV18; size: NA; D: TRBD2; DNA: TGTGCCAGCTCACCACGGAGCGGGGGGGCGTCGGAGCAGTACTTC; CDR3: CASSPRSGGASEQYF
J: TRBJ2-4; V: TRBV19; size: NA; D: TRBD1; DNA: TGTGCCACACGCAGTGAGGGGGACAGCCTCAAAAACATTCAGTACTTC; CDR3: CATRSEGDSLKNIQYF
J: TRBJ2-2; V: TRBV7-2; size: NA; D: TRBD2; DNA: TGTGCCAGCAGCAGGCTAGCGGGATTAAAGACCGGGGAGCTGTTTTTT; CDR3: CASSRLAGLKTGELFF
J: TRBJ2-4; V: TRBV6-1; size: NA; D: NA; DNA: TGTGCCAGCAACGGGGACGGCGACATTCAGTACTTC; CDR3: CASNGDGDIQYF
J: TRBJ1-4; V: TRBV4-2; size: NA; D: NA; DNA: TGTGCCAGCAGCCAAGAATTCAGGGAGGTACAACGGAAACTGTTTTTT; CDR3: CASSQEFREVQRKLFF
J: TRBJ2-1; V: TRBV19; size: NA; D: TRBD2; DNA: TGTGCCAGTAGTACTATCCCGGGGACTAGCGGGGCCGATGAGCAGTTCTTC; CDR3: CASSTIPGTSGADEQFF
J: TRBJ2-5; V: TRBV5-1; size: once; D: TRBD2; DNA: TGCGCCAGCAGCTTGGTTGCGGGGGGGCCGGAGACCCAGTACTTC; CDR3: CASSLVAGGPETQYF
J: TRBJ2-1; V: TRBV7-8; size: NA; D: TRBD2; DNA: TGTGCCAGCAGCTTAGCTCGACCGGGACTAGGAAGAAATGAGCAGTTCTTC; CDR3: CASSLARPGLGRNEQFF
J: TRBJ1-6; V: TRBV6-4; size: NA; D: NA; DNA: TGTGCCAGCAGCCCGGGGGGGGATTCACCCCTCCACTTT; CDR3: CASSPGGDSPLHF
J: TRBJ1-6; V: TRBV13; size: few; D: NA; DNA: TGTGCCAGCAGCTTAGGCAGGGAGGGGGCCCTCCACTTT; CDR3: CASSLGREGALHF
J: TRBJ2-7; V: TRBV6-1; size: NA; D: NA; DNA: TGTGCCAGCAGTGAAGAATCGTGGGTGCAGTACTTC; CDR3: CASSEESWVQYF
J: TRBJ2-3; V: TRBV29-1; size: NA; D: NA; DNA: TGCAGCGTTGAAACTACCACAGATACGCAGTATTTT; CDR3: CSVETTTDTQYF
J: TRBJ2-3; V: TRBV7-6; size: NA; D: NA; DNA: TGTGCCAGCAGCTTGGGCGGGGTCCCCACAGATACGCAGTATTTT; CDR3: CASSLGGVPTDTQYF
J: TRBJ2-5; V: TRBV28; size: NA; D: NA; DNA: TGTGCCAGCACAGGGGGGGAAGAGACCCAGTACTTC; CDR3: CASTGGEETQYF
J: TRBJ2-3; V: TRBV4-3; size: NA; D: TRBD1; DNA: TGCGCCAGCAGGAAAGGGGGCGACACAGATACGCAGTATTTT; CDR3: CASRKGGDTDTQYF
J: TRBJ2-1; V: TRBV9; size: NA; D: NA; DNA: TGTGCCAGCAGCGCCCCCCATGCCGGCCACTACAATGAGCAGTTCTTC; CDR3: CASSAPHAGHYNEQFF
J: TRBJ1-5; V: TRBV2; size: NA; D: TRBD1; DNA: TGTGCCAGCAGAAATCCCACAGGGGGCAATCAGCCCCAGCATTTT; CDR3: CASRNPTGGNQPQHF
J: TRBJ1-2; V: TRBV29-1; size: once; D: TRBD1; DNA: TGCAGCGGCACACAGGGGGCCTATGGCTACACCTTC; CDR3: CSGTQGAYGYTF
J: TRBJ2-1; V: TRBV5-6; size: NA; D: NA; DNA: TGTGCCAGCAGCCCCCTTACCCTACCCTACAATGAGCAGTTCTTC; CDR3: CASSPLTLPYNEQFF
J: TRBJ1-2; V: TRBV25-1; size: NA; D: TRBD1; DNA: TGTGCCAGCAGTCCCGGGTCGGGGACAGGGTATGGCTACACCTTC; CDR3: CASSPGSGTGYGYTF
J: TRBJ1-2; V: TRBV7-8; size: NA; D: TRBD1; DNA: TGTGCCAGCAGCTTACCGGACAGGGGGAAGGGTGGCTACACCTTC; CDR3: CASSLPDRGKGGYTF
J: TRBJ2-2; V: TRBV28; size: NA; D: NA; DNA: TGTGCCAGCGGAATAGCCCAGGGATTCGGGGAGCTGTTTTTT; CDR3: CASGIAQGFGELFF
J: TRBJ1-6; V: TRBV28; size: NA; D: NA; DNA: TGTGCCAGCAGTTTAAGACAGGCTTTTAATTCACCCCTCCACTTT; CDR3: CASSLRQAFNSPLHF
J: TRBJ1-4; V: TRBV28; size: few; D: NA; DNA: TGTGCCAGTACAGGGACCCCGTCTGAAAAACTGTTTTTT; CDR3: CASTGTPSEKLFF
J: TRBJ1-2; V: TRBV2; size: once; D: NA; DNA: TGTGCCAGCAGGGGTGATGGACGGCTCTATGGCTACACCTTC; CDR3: CASRGDGRLYGYTF
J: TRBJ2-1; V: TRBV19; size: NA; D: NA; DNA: TGTGCCAGTAGTATAGTATGGCAGAACAATGAGCAGTTCTTC; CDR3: CASSIVWQNNEQFF
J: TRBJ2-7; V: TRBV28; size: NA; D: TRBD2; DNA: TGTGCCAGCAGTTTGACTAGCGGGGGGATCGGCGAGTACTTC; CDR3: CASSLTSGGIGEYF